The entry below gives a single TCR beta chain sequence along with its context. Profiling relied on immunoSEQ multiplex PCR, and the TCRdb table lists in-frame clones only, not all of them. The sample lists roughly 180,000 clones, approximately 80% occurring once. These data are taken from a study of blood T cell repertoires in COVID-19. Across the study: PBMCs, B-cell-depleted T cells, or T cells provided the cDNA or gDNA that made up the material.

Recruits, aged about 18 to 89 years, lived in 20 to 30 US areas. Participant reports of clinical history set cohort assignment. Cohort 3 donors were reported recovered after two negative PCRs, clearance, or symptom resolution. From germline, CDR1 is SGHKS and CDR2 YYEKEE (reference sequence). The CDR3 is 12 residues long. V was pared by 1 base and J by 7 bases, with 8 bases between. V gene TRBV5-5 combines with J gene TRBJ1-2; no clear D gene. The specimen was PBMCs or T cells enriched from blood (not recorded which). This sequence originates from a man aged 40-49 years who had recovered from COVID-19. CDR3 sequence: CASSLRGRGYTF. The DNA of the CDR3 is TGTGCCAGCAGCTTGAGAGGTCGTGGCTACACCTTC.